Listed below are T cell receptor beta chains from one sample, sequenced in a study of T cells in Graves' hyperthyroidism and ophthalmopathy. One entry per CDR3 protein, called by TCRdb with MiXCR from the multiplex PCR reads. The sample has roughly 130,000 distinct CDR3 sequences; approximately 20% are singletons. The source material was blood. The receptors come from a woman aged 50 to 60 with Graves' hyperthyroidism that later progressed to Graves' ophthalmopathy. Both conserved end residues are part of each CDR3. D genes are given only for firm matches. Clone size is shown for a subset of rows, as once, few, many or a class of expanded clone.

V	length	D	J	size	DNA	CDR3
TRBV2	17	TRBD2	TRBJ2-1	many	TGTGCCAGCAGTGAAAGGGTTCTAGCGGGAGGGGGCAATGAGCAGTTCTTC	CASSERVLAGGGNEQFF
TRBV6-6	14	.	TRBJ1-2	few	TGTGCCAGCAGTTACTCCGGAAGTACCCATGGCTACACCTTC	CASSYSGSTHGYTF
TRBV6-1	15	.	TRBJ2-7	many	TGTGCCAGCAGGCCGGAGCAGGGTCCCCGCTACGAGCAGTACTTC	CASRPEQGPRYEQYF
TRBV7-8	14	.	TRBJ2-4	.	TGTGCCAGCAGCTTAGTAAGCAGGGAAAACATTCAGTACTTC	CASSLVSRENIQYF
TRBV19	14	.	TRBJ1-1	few	TGTGCCAGTAGCCTTGCTCGAGGGGGGGCTGAAGCTTTCTTT	CASSLARGGAEAFF
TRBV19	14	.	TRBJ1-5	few	TGTGCCAGTAGTAGAGAACAAAGCAATCAGCCCCAGCATTTT	CASSREQSNQPQHF
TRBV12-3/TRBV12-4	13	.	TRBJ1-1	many	TGTGCCAGCAGTCCGCTATTGAACACTGAAGCTTTCTTT	CASSPLLNTEAFF
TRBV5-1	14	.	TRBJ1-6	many	TGCGCCAGCAGCAATTCAGGGTTTGATTCACCCCTCCACTTT	CASSNSGFDSPLHF
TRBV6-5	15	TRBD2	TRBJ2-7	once	TGTGCCAGCAGTTTACGGGGGGGGGTGTCCTACGAGCAGTACTTC	CASSLRGGVSYEQYF
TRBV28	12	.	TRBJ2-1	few	TGTGCCACCCAGCGGGTGTACAATGAGCAGTTCTTC	CATQRVYNEQFF
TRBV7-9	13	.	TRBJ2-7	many	TGTGCCAGCAGCTTAGCCCCAGGGCGGGAGCAGTACTTC	CASSLAPGREQYF
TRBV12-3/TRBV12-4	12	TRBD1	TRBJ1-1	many	TGTGCCAGCACCATCCAGGACAGGGAAGCTTTCTTT	CASTIQDREAFF
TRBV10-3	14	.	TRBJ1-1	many	TGTGCCATCAGTGAGTCCCACGGGGGGGATGAAGCTTTCTTT	CAISESHGGDEAFF
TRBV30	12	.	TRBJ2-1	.	TGTGCCTGCTACCGGACAGTCAATGAGCAGTTCTTC	CACYRTVNEQFF
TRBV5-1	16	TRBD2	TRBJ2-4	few	TGCGCCAGCAGTTCTGGACTAGCGGTAGCCAAAAACATTCAGTACTTC	CASSSGLAVAKNIQYF
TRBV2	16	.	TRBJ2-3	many	TGTGCCAGCAGTGAACGATTAGGCCAAAGCACAGATACGCAGTATTTT	CASSERLGQSTDTQYF
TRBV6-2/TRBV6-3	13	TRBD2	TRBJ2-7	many	TGTGCCACCACTAGCGGGAGTCTCTACGAGCAGTACTTC	CATTSGSLYEQYF
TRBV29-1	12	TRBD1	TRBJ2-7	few	TGCAGCGCCGGACAGGGAACGAGTGAGCAGTACTTC	CSAGQGTSEQYF
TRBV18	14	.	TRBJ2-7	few	TGTGCCAGCTCACCAAAACTAGGAGCCTACGAGCAGTACTTC	CASSPKLGAYEQYF
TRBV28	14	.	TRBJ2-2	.	TGTGCCAGCAGTTTTGGCAGGGAATCCGGGGAGCTGTTTTTT	CASSFGRESGELFF
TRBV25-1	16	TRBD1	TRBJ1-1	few	TGTGCCAGCAGTGATGGACAGGGGTGGGGGAACACTGAAGCTTTCTTT	CASSDGQGWGNTEAFF
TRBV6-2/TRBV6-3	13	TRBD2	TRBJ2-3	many	TGTGCCAGCATGACTAGCGGGAGATATACGCAGTATTTT	CASMTSGRYTQYF
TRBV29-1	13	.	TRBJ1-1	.	TGCAGCGTTGTGGGACATTTGAACACTGAAGCTTTCTTT	CSVVGHLNTEAFF
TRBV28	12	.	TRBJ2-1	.	TGTGCCAGCATGACAAGCGTTGGTGAGCAGTTCTTC	CASMTSVGEQFF
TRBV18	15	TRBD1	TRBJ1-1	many	TGTGCCAGCTCACCCAACAACAGGGGGAGGACTGAAGCTTTCTTT	CASSPNNRGRTEAFF
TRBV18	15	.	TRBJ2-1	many	TGTGCCAGCTCAGCTGGACGGTCCTCCTACAATGAGCAGTTCTTC	CASSAGRSSYNEQFF
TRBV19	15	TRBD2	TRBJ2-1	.	TGTGCCAGTAGTATGGCTAGCGGGGCATACAATGAGCAGTTCTTC	CASSMASGAYNEQFF
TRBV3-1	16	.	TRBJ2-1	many	TGTGCCAGCAGCCTCTCGCCAGGGGAGGGGTACAATGAGCAGTTCTTC	CASSLSPGEGYNEQFF
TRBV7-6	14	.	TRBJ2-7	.	TGTGCCAGCAGCCCAGGGACCTTAGGCTACGAGCAGTACTTC	CASSPGTLGYEQYF
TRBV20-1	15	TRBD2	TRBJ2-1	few	TGCAGTGGCGGGGGGGAACTAGCGGGAAGCGATGAGCAGTTCTTC	CSGGGELAGSDEQFF
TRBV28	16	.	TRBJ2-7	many	TGTGCCAGCAGTTCCGAACTATCACGGGCAATCTACGAGCAGTACTTC	CASSSELSRAIYEQYF
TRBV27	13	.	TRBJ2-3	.	TGTGCCAGCAGTTTTCTCCAGGGGGATACGCAGTATTTT	CASSFLQGDTQYF
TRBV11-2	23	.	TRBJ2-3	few	TGTGCCAGCAGCTTAGCCCCCCCTTCAGGGGGTCGCTGGGGCGGGAGAGTTTCAGATACGCAGTATTTT	CASSLAPPSGGRWGGRVSDTQYF
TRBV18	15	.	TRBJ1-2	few	TGTGCCAGCTCACCTTCTTCCACGGGAATAGATGGCTACACCTTC	CASSPSSTGIDGYTF
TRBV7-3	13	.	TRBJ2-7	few	TGTGCCAGCAGCTTAACAGGGGCCGACGAGCAGTACTTC	CASSLTGADEQYF
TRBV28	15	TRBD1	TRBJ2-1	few	TGTGCCAGCACCCTGGGACAGACCCCGAACAATGAGCAGTTCTTC	CASTLGQTPNNEQFF
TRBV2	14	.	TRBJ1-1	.	TGTGCCAGCAGTGAGTTGGGGGGAGGGACTGAAGCTTTCTTT	CASSELGGGTEAFF
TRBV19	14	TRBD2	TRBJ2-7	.	TGTGCCAGTAGTAAGAGCGGGAGGGCAGACGAGCAGTACTTC	CASSKSGRADEQYF
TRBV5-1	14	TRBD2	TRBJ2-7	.	TGCGCCAGCAGCTTGTCACTAGCGGGAGCCGAGCAGTACTTC	CASSLSLAGAEQYF
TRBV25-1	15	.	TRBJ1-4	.	TGTGCCAGCAGTGGACACGGGACGACGCGTGAAAAACTGTTTTTT	CASSGHGTTREKLFF
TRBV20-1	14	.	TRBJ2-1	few	TGCAGTGCTAGAGAGGCGGGACCGAGCAATGAGCAGTTCTTC	CSAREAGPSNEQFF
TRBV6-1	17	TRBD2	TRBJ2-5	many	TGTGCCAGCAGCCGAGGGACTAGCGGGACGGGGTTACAGACCCAGTACTTC	CASSRGTSGTGLQTQYF
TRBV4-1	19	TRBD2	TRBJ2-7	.	TGCGCCAGCAGCCAAGTGTCCGGGCCACTAGCGTATCCTGCCTACGAGCAGTACTTC	CASSQVSGPLAYPAYEQYF
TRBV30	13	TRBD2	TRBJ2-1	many	TGTGCCTGGAGGGGACTAGGGGTCCGCGAGCAGTTCTTC	CAWRGLGVREQFF
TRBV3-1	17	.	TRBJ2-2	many	TGTGCCAGCAGCAACAATCATGAAACAGCTGGTCCCGGGGAGCTGTTTTTT	CASSNNHETAGPGELFF
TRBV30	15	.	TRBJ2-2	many	TGTGCCTGGAGTATCGACAGGTTGAACACCGGGGAGCTGTTTTTT	CAWSIDRLNTGELFF
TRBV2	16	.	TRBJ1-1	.	TGTGCCAGCAGTGCGGATTTGGGGCCTTCTAACACTGAAGCTCTCTTT	CASSADLGPSNTEALF
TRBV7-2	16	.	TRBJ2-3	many	TGTGCCAGCAGCCCGTACCGCGGGGTCCCAACAGATACGCAGTATTTT	CASSPYRGVPTDTQYF
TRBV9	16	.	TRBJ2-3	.	TGTGCCAGCAGCGTAGGGTCGTCGATAGAAACAGATACGCAGTATTTT	CASSVGSSIETDTQYF